Included here is one T cell receptor (beta chain) sequence, with context. This clone's antigen is unknown. Base quality data are lacking; no much larger clone is found one base away. The cohort consisted of 650 to 850 healthy bone marrow donors. At the time of sampling, every cohort member was nominally healthy, though immune exposures that went unrecorded were likely present. The donor tested CMV seronegative and was one of the 352 seronegative cohort members. Each donor provided a peripheral blood sample, and peripheral blood mononuclear cells were used for TCR beta sequencing. Genomic DNA extraction from the blood cell samples was performed with the Qiagen DNeasy Blood Extraction Kit. The data belong to a study of cytomegalovirus exposure and HLA in healthy donors (dated by TCRdb to about 2017). Study-level background: An earlier analysis of about 530 of the donors reported approximately 280 Gb of sequence data and around 120 million unique TCR beta sequences obtained from roughly 170 million T cells. An earlier analysis of a few hundred of the donors applied high-throughput TCR beta sequencing to assess whether each TCR beta V gene segment acted as functional or pseudogenic. A later analysis re-analyzed previously published TCR beta repertoires from roughly 630 donors and added high-resolution HLA genotyping to study TCR occurrence patterns. The aim of the study was to test whether cataloging public T cell receptors could identify signatures of past pathogen exposure. Across approximately 420 genotyped donors of the cohort, an average of 235,054 unique TCR beta nucleotide sequences per donor were sequenced, and 15% to 20% of those sequences were non-productive. In addition to the first cohort of 666 subjects, a separate validation cohort of approximately 110 different subjects was used. Of the 350 to 400 genotyped donors, around 81% fell in the genetic ancestry cluster associated with self-reported Caucasian donors. Donor age, sex, ethnicity and CMV serostatus were collected together with the repertoire data. HLA typing covered class I and class II loci at four-digit resolution. Every discovery cohort repertoire had been produced on one sequencing platform. Because of strong linkage in the cohort, roughly five DR-DQ haplotypes were treated as single units for association and clustering. Rather than drawing on any new phenotypic data, the later analysis identified candidate immune exposures from TCR beta sequences and the way those sequences occurred across donors. The study combined high-throughput TCR immunosequencing, statistical association of individual TCRs with disease status, and machine learning to predict cytomegalovirus infection status. The T cell repertoires of under 750 subjects were profiled by immunosequencing and related to cytomegalovirus serostatus. The number of typed donors differed by locus: about 620-630 for A, B, C, DRB1 and DQB1; roughly 510 for DQA1; approximately 600 for DPA1; and some 470 for DPB1. In a later genetic analysis, genome-wide SNP genotypes for about 55% of the 666 donors were used, and that subset was treated as a discovery cohort. An early release covering around 630 HLA-typed donors comprised approximately 290 gigabases of sequencing data and tens of millions of unique TCR sequences.

Receptor amplification or capture employed the immunoSEQ multiplex PCR assay. For the multiplex PCR, a mixture combining 60 forward primers for TCR Vbeta segments and 13 reverse primers for TCR Jbeta segments was used. A multiplex PCR assay on genomic DNA amplified the CDR3 region of rearranged TCR beta genes. The Illumina HiSeq System was used to sequence the amplified TCR beta libraries as 87-base-pair reads. The source study handled its data this way. A later analysis tallied some 79 million unique TCR beta chains across the 650 to 750 repertoires, and approximately 9.9 million of those chains were shared by two or more donors. To remove PCR and sequencing errors, raw reads were error-corrected and collapsed into unique sequences using a nearest-neighbor algorithm that merged closely related sequences. CDR3 sequences were aligned to IMGT reference sequences to assign V, D and J gene segments. For a sequence to be retained, a match of at least six nucleotides to both a V gene segment and a J gene segment was required. A rearrangement counted as productive if the CDR3 had no stop codons and remained in frame with V and J, and every other rearrangement counted as non-productive. CDR3 was defined by IMGT convention, running from the second conserved V-encoded cysteine to the conserved J-encoded phenylalanine. The earlier analysis of 500 to 650 of the donors excluded any sequence lacking an unambiguous match to a single V gene segment. In an earlier analysis of approximately 590 of the donors, V segments were called functional above 56.7% productive rearrangements and were called segregating when the between-donor standard deviation exceeded 5%. A statistical classification framework was built to diagnose cytomegalovirus status from the catalog of TCR beta chain sequences. V and J gene assignment, in a later analysis, came from comparing TCR nucleotide sequences with IMGT/GENE-DB human TR gene sequences. A later analysis assigned CDR3 sequences and most-parsimonious VDJ recombination scenarios with the TCRdist pipeline. In a later analysis, each TCR beta chain was defined by its CDR3 amino acid sequence together with its V-gene family, and reads lacking a unique V-gene family were excluded. A later analysis removed 600 or so highly shared, low-generation-probability nucleotide sequences to deal with suspected cross-contamination and a sequencing artifact. A later analysis calculated a clonal expansion index for each public chain from normalized within-repertoire ranks of inferred template counts. A later analysis computed generation probabilities with a VDJ recombination model fitted to out-of-frame rearrangements, and checked the results against IGoR. In a later analysis, hypergeometric tests were used to score TCR-TCR, TCR-HLA and TCR-CMV co-occurrence, with a repertoire-size bias correction applied to TCR pairs. To estimate false discovery rates, a later analysis permuted the HLA or CMV assignments 20 times. A later analysis grouped co-occurring TCRs with DBSCAN, adding TCRdist sequence similarity when clustering within HLA-allele-positive subsets. Repertoires with fewer than 30,000 or more than 120,000 public chains, plus five repertoires with anomalous nucleotide sharing, were excluded from co-occurrence clustering. TCRdb re-hosts the immuneACCESS table, in-frame sequences only. Its copies lack some clones; in the studies checked, an unresolved V gene accounts for under half of them, and the cause for the rest is not known. V, J and clone size were drawn from that table, and D and trimming were deduced from the DNA. Recorded for this sample are tens of thousands of clones; approximately 80% of them occurred a single time. The top ten clonotypes cover about 3.8% of the sample.

What the authors observed across the whole study: In a later analysis, the rate of TCR association differed among HLA loci, with DRB1 alleles having the most associated TCRs and HLA-C alleles having the fewest. Three of the identified cytomegalovirus-associated TCR beta chains were confirmed in vitro to be specific for cytomegalovirus antigens. Because counts were too low, roughly 18 rarely observed V segments, including chromosome 9 orphons, were left out of the earlier analysis of some 640 of the donors. An earlier analysis of approximately 500 of the donors showed that most TCR beta V segments appeared in productive rearrangements either about 90% or about 30% of the time, which broadly matched IMGT annotations. For the cohort, immune exposure information was limited to CMV serostatus. In both the original and validation cohorts, the classifier was reported to diagnose cytomegalovirus status with high specificity and sensitivity. The authors suggested that the approach could potentially be extended to other disease states and immunological phenotypes. A further reported finding was that TCR beta sequences accurately predicted the HLA-A and HLA-B alleles for most subjects in the first cohort. Several of the top co-occurrence clusters appeared to be linked to parvovirus B19, influenza, CMV and Epstein-Barr virus, according to a later analysis. V-gene and J-gene trimming of TCR beta chains was associated with a missense DCLRE1C variant in a later genetic analysis, and the association was replicated in an independent cohort. Some IMGT-functional V segments, including TRBV6-2 and TRBV6-3, could not be told apart with the 87-base-pair reads, so those segments were excluded. The presence/absence analyses assumed that sequencing depth was roughly uniform across donors, and that assumption may not be true. Compared with equally common non-associated chains, HLA-associated TCR beta chains in a later analysis were more clonally expanded and had lower generation probabilities. Most TCR sequences were observed very rarely across donors, whereas some public TCRs were present in many individuals. This cohort had only TCR beta chains sequenced, and the lack of alpha or paired-chain data limited which features could be detected. A later genetic analysis reported fewer N-insertions in productive TCRs among donors in an Asian-associated ancestry cluster than the roughly 620-donor mean. A group of highly shared sequence variants was considered likely to be a technical artifact of the sequencing pipeline. In a later analysis, most CMV-associated TCR beta chains were found to appear HLA-restricted, with HLA associations seemingly driven largely by CMV exposure. Strong co-occurrence of HLA alleles, especially DR and DQ, made assigning TCR associations to individual alleles difficult. Linkage disequilibrium might explain the correlated functional status among segregating V segments, but an unknown experimental factor could not be excluded. In the study, approximately 160 TCR beta chains were listed as associated with cytomegalovirus. In a later analysis, around 15,000 TCR beta sequences were associated with specific HLA alleles at a false discovery rate of 0.05. Because HLA typing was missing for some donors at each locus, association tests included only the typed subset.

V lost 4 bases and J lost 5 bases; the stretch between them is 14 bases long. The germline V gene encodes CDR1 SGHTA and CDR2 FQGNSA. The CDR3 numbers 14 residues from cysteine through phenylalanine. Only the CDR3 DNA is retained, 42 bases long and in frame from the first base. This receptor was identified in a man between 25 and 39 years old in good health and CMV-seronegative. The rearranged segments are TRBV7-2 and TRBJ2-5, and perhaps TRBD1 as D gene, on 6 matching bases. Sequencing input: PBMCs. The CDR3 region reads CASSSGQPGETQYF. The DNA sequence is TGTGCCAGCAGCTCTGGACAGCCAGGCGAGACCCAGTACTTC.